These T cell receptor beta chains were read from a single sample in a study of blood T cell repertoires in COVID-19. The method was immunoSEQ multiplex PCR; TCRdb's version includes in-frame clones alone and lacks a portion of them. The sample has roughly 130,000 clones, about four fifths seen once. The sequencing sample was made of peripheral blood. The source of these receptors is a man between 25 and 39 years old with COVID-19, enrolled during active disease. The CDR3 runs from the conserved cysteine through the conserved F or W. The D gene is left open where the match is weak.

V gene	D gene	J gene	CDR3 protein	CDR3 DNA
TRBV28	-	TRBJ1-5	CASNPAGVLQPQHF	TGTGCCAGCAACCCAGCAGGGGTCCTCCAGCCCCAGCATTTT
TRBV15	TRBD2	TRBJ2-2	CATSTLTRTSGSFTTGELFF	TGTGCCACCAGCACCCTAACCCGGACTAGCGGGAGCTTTACCACCGGGGAGCTGTTTTTT
TRBV19	-	TRBJ1-1	CATKLQGSLRGDSEAFF	TGTGCCACCAAATTACAGGGCTCCCTGCGTGGTGATTCTGAAGCTTTCTTT
TRBV18	-	TRBJ2-7	CASSPQRNYEQYF	TGTGCCAGCTCACCGCAGCGTAACTACGAGCAGTACTTC
TRBV5-4	-	TRBJ2-5	CASSGPGPGGTQYF	TGTGCCAGCAGCGGCCCGGGTCCCGGCGGGACCCAGTACTTC
TRBV10-2	TRBD2	TRBJ2-3	CASSQGGGRTDTQYF	TGCGCCAGCAGCCAGGGTGGCGGGAGGACAGATACGCAGTATTTT
TRBV24-1	TRBD2	TRBJ2-3	CATSDFAGGGTDTQYF	TGTGCCACCAGTGATTTTGCGGGAGGGGGCACAGATACGCAGTATTTT
TRBV4-2	TRBD2	TRBJ2-1	CASSQPSGIINEQFF	TGTGCCAGCAGCCAACCCAGCGGGATTATAAATGAGCAGTTCTTC
TRBV4-1	-	TRBJ2-1	CASTEGSMGNEQFF	TGCGCCAGCACGGAGGGTTCTATGGGCAATGAGCAGTTCTTC
TRBV5-1	TRBD1	TRBJ1-1	CASSLGVGQGANTEAFF	TGCGCCAGCAGCTTGGGTGTGGGACAGGGGGCGAACACTGAAGCTTTCTTT
TRBV10-2	-	TRBJ1-1	CASSEAPEFIPGAFF	TGCGCCAGCAGTGAGGCTCCGGAGTTTATCCCCGGAGCTTTCTTT
TRBV9	-	TRBJ2-3	CASSVEQGHGASQYF	TGTGCCAGCAGCGTAGAGCAGGGGCACGGTGCTTCGCAGTATTTT
TRBV5-6	-	TRBJ2-3	CASSLPGGGTDTQYF	TGTGCCAGCAGCTTGCCGGGCGGGGGCACAGATACGCAGTATTTT
TRBV19	TRBD1	TRBJ2-7	CATSPTGRDYEQYF	TGTGCCACTAGCCCGACAGGGAGAGACTACGAGCAGTACTTC
TRBV28	-	TRBJ1-1	CASSTRQFITEAFF	TGTGCCAGCAGTACGAGACAGTTTATAACTGAAGCTTTCTTT
TRBV6-5	TRBD1	TRBJ1-1	CASSPAGRGAFF	TGTGCCAGCAGTCCAGCGGGCAGGGGGGCTTTCTTT
TRBV13	-	TRBJ2-1	CASSLGLARYNEQFF	TGTGCCAGCAGCTTAGGACTAGCTAGGTACAATGAGCAGTTCTTC
TRBV11-2	TRBD2	TRBJ2-1	CASSPRLAENNEQFF	TGTGCCAGCAGCCCGAGACTAGCAGAAAACAATGAGCAGTTCTTC
TRBV14	-	TRBJ1-5	CASTHTDRPTEPYSNQPQHF	TGTGCCAGCACCCACACAGATCGACCCACAGAACCGTATAGCAATCAGCCCCAGCATTTT
TRBV6-6	TRBD1	TRBJ1-3	CASNTDRGRSGNTIYF	TGTGCCAGCAACACGGACAGGGGGCGGTCGGGAAACACCATATATTTT